A selection of T cell receptor beta chains follows, all from one sample in a study of CD8+CD57+ T cells in acquired aplastic anemia. MiXCR, run by TCRdb on the reads, gives a single entry per CDR3 protein. The sample records around 200,000 distinct CDR3 sequences, almost 50% being singletons. Specimen: sorted CD4+, CD8+, or CD8+CD57+ T cells (not recorded which) from PBMCs. These receptors all stem from a human donor with aplastic anemia. Each CDR3 is given with its conserved first and last residue. The D gene is left open where the match is weak. Clone size is shown for a subset of rows, as once, few, many or a class of expanded clone.

J: TRBJ2-7
size: few
V: TRBV10-2
D: .
CDR3: CASRQGMGSYEQYF
DNA: TGCGCCAGCAGGCAGGGAATGGGCTCCTACGAGCAGTACTTC

J: TRBJ2-6
size: .
V: TRBV5-5
D: TRBD1
CDR3: CASSGAGGGGANVLTF
DNA: TGTGCCAGCAGTGGGGCAGGGGGCGGTGGGGCCAACGTCCTGACTTTC

J: TRBJ1-6
size: .
V: TRBV7-9
D: .
CDR3: CASSLEGAGSPLHF
DNA: TGTGCCAGCAGCTTAGAAGGGGCTGGTTCACCCCTCCACTTT

J: TRBJ2-1
size: many
V: TRBV9
D: TRBD1
CDR3: CASSIGQGQQFF
DNA: TGTGCCAGCAGCATCGGACAGGGCCAGCAGTTCTTC

J: TRBJ2-3
size: many
V: TRBV7-9
D: TRBD1
CDR3: CASGRPGTGSDTQYF
DNA: TGTGCCAGCGGGAGGCCCGGGACAGGGTCAGATACGCAGTATTTT

J: TRBJ2-3
size: .
V: TRBV20-1
D: TRBD2
CDR3: CSAGGTSGGHTDTQYF
DNA: TGCAGTGCTGGGGGGACTAGCGGGGGGCACACAGATACGCAGTATTTT

J: TRBJ2-5
size: many
V: TRBV12-3/TRBV12-4
D: TRBD2
CDR3: CASTASGGAETQYF
DNA: TGTGCCAGCACCGCTAGCGGGGGGGCGGAGACCCAGTACTTC

J: TRBJ1-5
size: few
V: TRBV7-9
D: .
CDR3: CAGGSNQPQHF
DNA: TGTGCCGGGGGGAGCAATCAGCCCCAGCATTTT

J: TRBJ2-7
size: .
V: TRBV19
D: .
CDR3: CASSIDFTGTLYEQYF
DNA: TGTGCCAGTAGTATAGATTTCACAGGGACCCTCTACGAGCAGTACTTC

J: TRBJ1-5
size: many
V: TRBV9
D: .
CDR3: CASSVAGKEPQHF
DNA: TGTGCCAGCAGCGTAGCAGGGAAGGAACCCCAGCATTTT

J: TRBJ1-5
size: .
V: TRBV19
D: TRBD1
CDR3: CASSVQGANQPQHF
DNA: TGTGCCAGTAGTGTACAGGGGGCGAATCAGCCCCAGCATTTT

J: TRBJ1-2
size: .
V: TRBV12-3/TRBV12-4
D: .
CDR3: CASSLSLGGGYTF
DNA: TGTGCCAGCAGTTTGTCTCTCGGGGGTGGCTACACCTTC

J: TRBJ2-7
size: .
V: TRBV7-9
D: .
CDR3: CASSLNGGAGEQYF
DNA: TGTGCCAGCAGCTTAAACGGGGGCGCGGGCGAGCAGTACTTC

J: TRBJ2-1
size: few
V: TRBV29-1
D: TRBD2
CDR3: CSVHGTSGKNNEQFF
DNA: TGCAGCGTCCACGGGACTAGCGGGAAAAACAATGAGCAGTTCTTC

J: TRBJ1-4
size: many
V: TRBV2
D: .
CDR3: CASSDGATNEKLFF
DNA: TGTGCCAGCAGTGACGGGGCAACTAATGAAAAACTGTTTTTT

J: TRBJ2-7
size: many
V: TRBV2
D: .
CDR3: CASRSSGLYEQYF
DNA: TGTGCCAGCAGGAGTTCAGGGTTGTACGAGCAGTACTTC

J: TRBJ1-5
size: medium-sized
V: TRBV2
D: .
CDR3: CASSAGDGNQPQHF
DNA: TGTGCCAGCAGTGCGGGGGACGGGAATCAGCCCCAGCATTTT